This TCR beta chain was obtained from a study of CXCR3-negative and CXCR3-positive naive CD8 T cells. The study, taken as a whole, reports: CXCR3-negative and CXCR3-positive naive cells shared comparable TRBV-TRBJ usage, but memory cells did not. Similarly elevated diversity marked both naive subsets, with memory CD8+ cells showing far lower diversity. Naive subsets did not differ in surface CD5, and TRB CDR3 properties served to infer TCR strength. Partially decreased CXCR3 expression was recorded after cryopreservation, and fresh PBMCs were used in most assays.

A remark on this clonotype: Antigen specificity is unknown.

The method, 5' RACE with UMI labels, was used to prepare the TRB cDNA libraries. TCRdb reprocessed the 5' RACE reads and stores each CDR3 protein as one record, lacking DNA. The sample includes over 45,000 distinct CDR3 sequences. This CDR3 region has 14 residues. Germline V gene data show CDR1 as DFQATT and CDR2 as SNEGSKA (reference sequence). This clonotype was sampled from a human donor in good health. Some clones in this sample may be carry-over from other donors' samples. Sequencing was performed on memory CD8+ T cells from blood. The chain recombines TRBV20-1 with TRBJ2-7; TCRdb gives TRBD1 as the D gene, but with no DNA this cannot be confirmed. CDR3 amino acids: CSARGRMTDYEQYF.